Listed below are T cell receptor beta chains from one sample, sequenced in a study of beta chain features in type 1 diabetes. Sequenced by immunoSEQ multiplex PCR; TCRdb stores in-frame clones only, minus some. The sample has about 450,000 clones, about 10% seen once; the top ten hold around 0.05%. Sequences were obtained from naive CD4+ T cells from blood. The source is a woman between 18 and 29 years old in good health. CDR3s include the opening cysteine and the closing phenylalanine or tryptophan. Each record gives: V gene, D gene, J gene, CDR3 protein. D genes are given only for firm matches.

v_gene: TRBV2; d_gene: -; j_gene: TRBJ1-2; CDR3aa: CASSDRSNYGYTF
v_gene: TRBV9; d_gene: -; j_gene: TRBJ1-2; CDR3aa: CASSVGPSYTF
v_gene: TRBV29-1; d_gene: -; j_gene: TRBJ2-1; CDR3aa: CSAKSGTASYNEQFF
v_gene: TRBV18; d_gene: TRBD1; j_gene: TRBJ1-3; CDR3aa: CASSSILLPNPGTDGNTIYF
v_gene: TRBV2; d_gene: TRBD2; j_gene: TRBJ2-1; CDR3aa: CASMRGSYNEQFF
v_gene: TRBV7-9; d_gene: -; j_gene: TRBJ1-5; CDR3aa: CASSLWYENQPQHF
v_gene: TRBV14; d_gene: -; j_gene: TRBJ2-2; CDR3aa: CASRGWANTGELFF
v_gene: TRBV28; d_gene: -; j_gene: TRBJ1-5; CDR3aa: CASSLRYQPQHF
v_gene: TRBV19; d_gene: TRBD1; j_gene: TRBJ2-1; CDR3aa: CASSTPDRESYNEQFF
v_gene: TRBV7-2; d_gene: TRBD1; j_gene: TRBJ1-6; CDR3aa: CASSFSGTGSNSPLHF
v_gene: TRBV15; d_gene: -; j_gene: TRBJ2-2; CDR3aa: CATSRDLRELFF
v_gene: TRBV9; d_gene: -; j_gene: TRBJ2-5; CDR3aa: CASSVAAEETQYF
v_gene: TRBV4-1; d_gene: TRBD1; j_gene: TRBJ2-7; CDR3aa: CASSHPGQGLYEQYF
v_gene: TRBV7-8; d_gene: TRBD1; j_gene: TRBJ1-1; CDR3aa: CASSFRTGEAFF
v_gene: TRBV7-2; d_gene: -; j_gene: TRBJ2-5; CDR3aa: CASTKRVVSETQYF
v_gene: TRBV15; d_gene: -; j_gene: TRBJ1-3; CDR3aa: CATSRIRTGNTIYF
v_gene: TRBV7-2; d_gene: TRBD1; j_gene: TRBJ2-4; CDR3aa: CASSSTGDRGNIQYF
v_gene: TRBV6-4; d_gene: TRBD1; j_gene: TRBJ2-3; CDR3aa: CASSDRGRTDTQYF
v_gene: TRBV5-4; d_gene: -; j_gene: TRBJ2-5; CDR3aa: CASSSNLGNQYF
v_gene: TRBV5-1; d_gene: -; j_gene: TRBJ2-3; CDR3aa: CASSLEGFSTDTQYF
v_gene: TRBV6-5; d_gene: -; j_gene: TRBJ1-1; CDR3aa: CASSPSEGIEAFF
v_gene: TRBV29-1; d_gene: -; j_gene: TRBJ1-2; CDR3aa: CSVDPGADYGYTF
v_gene: TRBV7-9; d_gene: -; j_gene: TRBJ1-2; CDR3aa: CASSPTVSGGQGYTF
v_gene: TRBV2; d_gene: -; j_gene: TRBJ1-1; CDR3aa: CASSEESAEAFF
v_gene: TRBV7-9; d_gene: -; j_gene: TRBJ2-7; CDR3aa: CASSLEGTYEQYF
v_gene: TRBV28; d_gene: TRBD2; j_gene: TRBJ2-5; CDR3aa: CASRPSGKETQYF
v_gene: TRBV18; d_gene: -; j_gene: TRBJ2-5; CDR3aa: CASSPLTPKETQYF
v_gene: TRBV28; d_gene: -; j_gene: TRBJ2-3; CDR3aa: CASSWRDSRADTQYF
v_gene: TRBV25-1; d_gene: -; j_gene: TRBJ2-2; CDR3aa: CASRATGNTGELFF
v_gene: TRBV10-3; d_gene: -; j_gene: TRBJ2-1; CDR3aa: CAISQGNEQFF
v_gene: TRBV9; d_gene: TRBD2; j_gene: TRBJ2-3; CDR3aa: CASSLREGSVDTQYF
v_gene: TRBV7-2; d_gene: -; j_gene: TRBJ1-1; CDR3aa: CASSSPLGAEAFF
v_gene: TRBV29-1; d_gene: -; j_gene: TRBJ1-2; CDR3aa: CSIPGGPVTNYGYTF
v_gene: TRBV7-2; d_gene: TRBD2; j_gene: TRBJ2-1; CDR3aa: CASSSGLAGEWFF
v_gene: TRBV28; d_gene: -; j_gene: TRBJ2-5; CDR3aa: CASSLSPRETQYF
v_gene: TRBV7-2; d_gene: TRBD2; j_gene: TRBJ2-2; CDR3aa: CASSFNNLAGHTGELFF
v_gene: TRBV9; d_gene: TRBD1; j_gene: TRBJ2-2; CDR3aa: CASSVSGQGSGELFF
v_gene: TRBV29-1; d_gene: TRBD1; j_gene: TRBJ1-1; CDR3aa: CSVRPGQRESTEAFF
v_gene: TRBV19; d_gene: -; j_gene: TRBJ2-3; CDR3aa: CASSTEGGGDTQYF
v_gene: TRBV19; d_gene: -; j_gene: TRBJ1-5; CDR3aa: CASSMKIGLGNQPQHF
v_gene: TRBV25-1; d_gene: -; j_gene: TRBJ2-3; CDR3aa: CASSGPPTNTDTQYF
v_gene: TRBV9; d_gene: TRBD2; j_gene: TRBJ2-2; CDR3aa: CASSVGGRGDGELFF
v_gene: TRBV18; d_gene: -; j_gene: TRBJ2-3; CDR3aa: CASSAGVTDTQYF
v_gene: TRBV14; d_gene: -; j_gene: TRBJ2-5; CDR3aa: CASSRSGGETQYF
v_gene: TRBV28; d_gene: -; j_gene: TRBJ2-1; CDR3aa: CASSLVNEQFF
v_gene: TRBV7-2; d_gene: -; j_gene: TRBJ1-1; CDR3aa: CASSLVDWGNEAFF
v_gene: TRBV5-4; d_gene: -; j_gene: TRBJ2-3; CDR3aa: CASSFQDSSDTQYF
v_gene: TRBV19; d_gene: TRBD1; j_gene: TRBJ2-1; CDR3aa: CATQDRVGEQFF
v_gene: TRBV7-9; d_gene: -; j_gene: TRBJ2-3; CDR3aa: CASSPSRNTQYF
v_gene: TRBV18; d_gene: -; j_gene: TRBJ2-1; CDR3aa: CASSPPGSGEQFF
v_gene: TRBV29-1; d_gene: -; j_gene: TRBJ2-3; CDR3aa: CSVDDWSKSTDTQYF
v_gene: TRBV7-7; d_gene: -; j_gene: TRBJ2-1; CDR3aa: CASSLRRGGEQFF
v_gene: TRBV7-2; d_gene: -; j_gene: TRBJ2-1; CDR3aa: CASSLRRDSYNEQFF